Each of the 21 T cell receptor beta chains below was sequenced from the same sample in a study of blood T cell repertoires in COVID-19 (dated by TCRdb to the early 2020s). The library came from the immunoSEQ multiplex PCR assay. TCRdb provides this immuneACCESS table in a form limited to in-frame rearrangements. Some clones are lacking; in checked studies, under half of them reflect an unresolved V gene, and why the rest are absent is not known. For this sample the table gives tens of thousands of clones, of which roughly 85% were detected only once. Together, the top ten hold approximately 4.7% of the sample. What was sequenced was peripheral blood. The receptors were gathered from a human donor in a cohort sampled during active COVID-19.

This chain joins TRBV5-4 and TRBJ2-1, with a possible D match to TRBD2 (5 bases). V was clipped by 2 bases and J by 8 bases, with 17 bases between them. The CDR3 spans 15 residues. CDR1 and CDR2 from the germline V gene are SGHNT and YYREEE (reference sequence). The DNA for the CDR3 is TGTGCCAGCAGCTTCGGGGATTTCGGTGGGGATGAGCAGTTCTTC. Protein sequence: CASSFGDFGGDEQFF.

The chain employs TRBV19 and TRBJ2-7; the match to TRBD1 covers 9 bases. J lost 7 bases, V lost 7 bases, and 8 bases had no gene match. Germline V CDR1 and CDR2: LNHDA, SQIVND (reference sequence). The CDR3 runs to 13 residues. The CDR3 DNA is TGTGCCAGTAAAAACCGGGACAGGGCGGAGCAGTACTTC. Its protein product is CASKNRDRAEQYF.

This chain links TRBV24-1 with TRBJ2-5, with 9 bases that match TRBD2. This CDR3 spans 17 amino acids. After removal of 4 bases from V and 4 bases from J, the junction contained 12 bases not matched to a gene. CDR1 and CDR2 (germline): KGHDR, SFDVKD. CDR3 in amino acids: CATSESVTSGLRETQYF. The CDR3 region has the DNA TGTGCCACCAGTGAGTCCGTGACTAGCGGACTAAGAGAGACCCAGTACTTC.

The chain combines TRBV29-1 with TRBJ2-3; 8 bases map to TRBD1. The CDR3 is made up of 13 amino acids. CDR1 is SQVTM, CDR2 ANQGSEA, per germline. Trimming at V came to 3 bases and at J to 3 bases, leaving 2 bases not matched to a gene. CDR3 protein: CSVEQGATDTQYF. CDR3 DNA sequence: TGCAGCGTTGAGCAGGGGGCAACAGATACGCAGTATTTT.

The CDR3 loop reads CASSLDRSGYTF. The CDR3 DNA follows: TGTGCCAGCAGCTTGGACAGGAGCGGCTACACCTTC. The chain carries TRBV7-2 and TRBJ1-2, with 7 bases matching TRBD1. V dropped 3 bases and J dropped 8; count of bases not matched to a gene: 3. CDR1 and CDR2 (germline): SGHTA, FQGNSA. This CDR3 region has 12 residues. The full variable domain, completed using reference TRBV7-2 and TRBJ1-2, is GAGVSQSPSNKVTEKGKDVELRCDPISGHTALYWYRQSLGQGLEFLIYFQGNSAPDKSGLPSDRFSAERTGGSVSTLTIQRTQQEDSAVYLCASSLDRSGYTFGSGTRLTVV.

The chain links TRBV20-1 to TRBJ1-2, with 7 bases identical to TRBD1. Trimming removed 3 bases from V and 12 bases from J; junction bases left unmatched: 13. Germline loops: CDR1 DFQATT, CDR2 SNEGSKA (reference sequence). The CDR3 extends over 13 amino acids. CDR3 sequence: CSASATDRVGHTF. The CDR3 DNA sequence: TGCAGTGCTAGTGCAACCGACAGGGTGGGTCACACCTTC.

This chain links TRBV7-2 with TRBJ1-2, with a possible D match to TRBD1 (6 bases). Per germline, CDR1 SGHTA and CDR2 FQGNSA. Trimming removed 2 bases at V and 4 bases at J, with 14 bases between. The CDR3 runs to 15 residues. The CDR3 DNA reads as TGTGCCAGCAGCTTAACGCCTGACAGGTTCTATGGCTACACCTTC. This codes for CASSLTPDRFYGYTF.

This clone was counted between two and nine times. The junction departs from germline at one end; a sequencing error may be responsible. The chain couples TRBV7-7 to TRBJ2-5; D might be TRBD1 (5 bases). CDR1 is SSHAT, CDR2 FNYEAQ, per germline (reference sequence). This CDR3 is 13 amino acids long. The CDR3 nucleotides read TGTGCTAGCAGCTCCGACAGAAAAGAGACCCAGTACTTC. Protein sequence: CASSSDRKETQYF.

The chain's CDR3 is CASSIATGSYEQYF. The CDR3, as DNA: TGTGCCAGTAGTATAGCGACAGGTTCCTACGAGCAGTACTTC. The chain carries TRBV19 and TRBJ2-7; a possible D gene is TRBD1 (6 bases). The V and J ends lost 1 base and 1 base respectively, with 8 bases between them. Germline CDR1 reads LNHDA; CDR2 reads SQIVND (reference sequence). The CDR3 consists of 14 residues.

The J gene is TRBJ1-2, the V gene TRBV3-1 (or the pseudogene TRBV3-2), with TRBD1 matching 8 bases. The CDR3 is made up of 15 amino acids. With V trimmed by 1 base and J by 6 bases, 7 bases remained unmatched. Germline loops: CDR1 LGHDT, CDR2 YNNKEL (reference sequence). In DNA form, the CDR3 reads TGTGCCAGCAGCCAAGTCCCAGGGGGCGGCGATGGCTACACCTTC. Translating it yields CASSQVPGGGDGYTF.

The chain recombines TRBV4-1 with TRBJ2-1, with 10 bases fitting TRBD1. Germline CDR1 and CDR2: MGHRA and YSYEKL. Unmatched junction bases numbered 7, after V lost 5 bases and J lost 0 bases. This CDR3 spans 17 amino acids. As DNA, the CDR3 is TGCGCCAGCAGCAGGGGACAGGGGATAAGCTCCTACAATGAGCAGTTCTTC. Encoded protein: CASSRGQGISSYNEQFF.

The CDR3 DNA reads TGTGCCAGCAGCCAAGGACAGGGGAGCAATCAGCCCCAGCATTTT. Protein product: CASSQGQGSNQPQHF. The chain couples TRBV3-1 (or the pseudogene TRBV3-2) to TRBJ1-5; 8 bases map to TRBD1. This CDR3 spans 15 amino acids. From germline, CDR1 is LGHDT and CDR2 YNNKEL (reference sequence). V lost 1 base and J lost 1; bases outside the gene matches: 0.

This chain uses TRBV6-5 with TRBJ2-1, with 10 bases that match TRBD1. Germline CDR1 reads MNHEY; CDR2 reads SVGAGI. V lost 10 bases, J lost 4 bases, and 1 base stayed unmatched. CDR3 length: 12 residues. CDR3: CATGQGYNEQFF. CDR3 nucleotide sequence: TGTGCCACGGGACAGGGGTACAATGAGCAGTTCTTC.

The chain joins TRBV5-1 to TRBJ1-1; the D gene is possibly TRBD1 (6 bases). The CDR3 runs 17 residues. V was trimmed by 3 bases and J by 5 bases, leaving 23 bases between them. In germline, CDR1 is SGHRS, CDR2 YFSETQ. The CDR3 spells CASSSRQDPRLQTEAFF. Here the CDR3 DNA reads TGCGCCAGCAGCTCTCGACAGGACCCGCGCCTACAAACTGAAGCTTTCTTT.

The CDR3 loop reads CASSNRGWNQPQHF. The CDR3 DNA reads TGTGCCAGCAGCAACAGGGGCTGGAATCAGCCCCAGCATTTT. V usage is TRBV21-1 and J usage is TRBJ1-5; TRBD1 is the table's D call, not checked against the DNA. TRBV21-1 is a pseudogene segment. The CDR3 length is 14 residues.

The V call is TRBV7-2, the J call TRBJ2-3, with TRBD2 matching over 14 bases. CDR1 is SGHTA and CDR2 is FQGNSA in the germline V gene. The CDR3 runs 16 residues. The V segment lost 5 bases and the J segment 6 bases; nucleotides outside the gene matches: 7. CDR3 in amino acids: CASSPRLAGGTDTQYF. The DNA of the CDR3 is TGTGCCAGCAGCCCCCGACTAGCGGGAGGGACGGATACGCAGTATTTT.

This rearrangement joins TRBV5-6 to TRBJ2-3; 7 nucleotides line up with TRBD2. The V and J ends lost 5 bases and 5 bases, in that order; junction bases with no gene match: 2. This CDR3 contains 12 residues. The germline V gene encodes CDR1 SGHDT and CDR2 YYEEEE. The CDR3 loop reads CASRTGGDTQYF. In DNA form, the CDR3 reads TGTGCCAGCAGGACGGGGGGAGATACGCAGTATTTT.

This chain joins TRBV10-3 and TRBJ2-7, with 8 bases that match TRBD2. The length of the CDR3 is 15 residues. Germline trimming cut 4 bases from V and 3 bases from J; bases unmatched to any gene: 8. Germline V gene sequence: CDR1 ENHRY, CDR2 SYGVKD. CDR3 amino acids: CAISGLAGTLYEQYF. The DNA of the CDR3 is TGTGCCATCAGTGGCTTAGCGGGGACCCTCTACGAGCAGTACTTC.

The chain uses TRBV14 and TRBJ2-1; 7 positions match TRBD2. This CDR3 comprises 13 residues. In germline, CDR1 is SGHDN, CDR2 FVKESK. With 7 bases clipped from V and 9 bases from J, the junction kept 9 bases outside the gene matches. CDR3 amino acids: CASKIAGVPEQFF. The CDR3 DNA reads TGTGCCAGCAAAATTGCGGGAGTCCCTGAGCAGTTCTTC.

The gene calls are TRBV18 and TRBJ2-7; D is possibly TRBD1 (6 bases). CDR1 KGHSH and CDR2 LQKENI come from the germline V gene. The CDR3 consists of 12 residues. The ends were cut back, 3 bases at V and 4 bases at J, with 7 bases in the middle. The CDR3 sequence: CASSPGQYEQYF. CDR3 sequence (DNA): TGTGCCAGCTCACCGGGACAATACGAGCAGTACTTC.

A single count supports this clone. The V gene is TRBV10-2, the J gene TRBJ2-1; TRBD2 matches at 7 bases. CDR1 is WSHSY, CDR2 SAAADI, per germline. V shed 6 bases and J 8 bases; nucleotides not matched to a gene: 13. CDR3 length: 15 residues. Written as DNA, the CDR3 is TGCGCCAGCAGGGCCCCATGGGGGGGGACCGATGAGCAGTTCTTC. This translates into CASRAPWGGTDEQFF.